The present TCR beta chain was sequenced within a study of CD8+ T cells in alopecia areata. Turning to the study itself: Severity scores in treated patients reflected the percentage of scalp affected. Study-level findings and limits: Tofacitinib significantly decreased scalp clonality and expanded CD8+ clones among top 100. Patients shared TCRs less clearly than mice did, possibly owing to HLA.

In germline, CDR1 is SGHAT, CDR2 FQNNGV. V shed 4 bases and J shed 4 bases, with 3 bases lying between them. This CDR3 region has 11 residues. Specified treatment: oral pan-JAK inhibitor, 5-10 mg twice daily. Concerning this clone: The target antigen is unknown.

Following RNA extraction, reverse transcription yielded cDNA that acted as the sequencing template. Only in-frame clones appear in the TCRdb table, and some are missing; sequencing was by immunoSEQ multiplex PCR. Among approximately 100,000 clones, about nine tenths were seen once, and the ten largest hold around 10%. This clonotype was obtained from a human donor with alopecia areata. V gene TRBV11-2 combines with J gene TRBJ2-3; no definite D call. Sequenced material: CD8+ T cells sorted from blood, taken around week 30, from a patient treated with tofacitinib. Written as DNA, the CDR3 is TGTGCCAGCAGCTCTCCAGATACGCAGTATTTT. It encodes CASSSPDTQYF.